This TCR beta chain was sequenced during a study of shared clonotypes between healthy human individuals. The protocol was immunoSEQ multiplex PCR, while the TCRdb copy is restricted to in-frame clones and leaves out a portion. The profile covers about 2 million clones, with 95% appearing a single time and about 0.13% taken by the ten largest. This CDR3 region has 13 residues. V was clipped by 5 bases and J by 1 base, with 8 bases between them. In germline, CDR1 is MNHNY, CDR2 SVGAGI (reference sequence). The chain recombines TRBV6-6 with TRBJ1-1; no firm D call. The receptor's source is a man younger than 35 in good health. Material for sequencing was naive CD4+ T cells sorted from blood. Subset: CD45RA+ positively selected. The CDR3 DNA reads as TGTGCCAGCAGTCTTCCGACGAACACTGAAGCTTTCTTT. Amino acid sequence: CASSLPTNTEAFF.